This TCR beta chain was retrieved from a study of cytomegalovirus exposure and HLA in healthy donors. The junction had 9 bases not matched to a gene; V was cut back by 0 bases and J by 1 base. The CDR3 runs 18 residues. The V gene's germline CDR1 is SGHTA and CDR2 FQGTGA. The study's findings and limits: HLA alleles were associated with 15,000 to 20,000 TCR beta sequences in a later analysis at 0.05 false discovery rate.

Turning to this clone: What it binds is unknown.

The study ran its PCR with 60 Vbeta and 13 Jbeta primers. Assay: immunoSEQ multiplex PCR; the TCRdb copy retains only in-frame clones and omits some. This sample contains some 84,000 clones. The source of this sequence is a man in his forties or fifties in good health and CMV-seronegative. Sequencing was performed on PBMCs. This chain links TRBV7-3 with TRBJ1-2; 9 bases are shared with TRBD1. CDR3 region: CASSLTRPGQGDNYGYTF. The CDR3 DNA sequence: TGTGCCAGCAGCTTAACTCGCCCGGGACAGGGTGATAACTATGGCTACACCTTC.